This TCR beta chain was sequenced in a study of control samples from healthy donors and cancer patients. Clones were read by immunoSEQ multiplex PCR, and TCRdb kept only the in-frame ones, dropping some. The sample has about 150,000 clones; 75% to 90% are singletons. Sequenced: blood. The origin of this receptor is a man aged 25 to 40 in good health.

CDR3 amino acids: CASSVESSYNSPLHF. The CDR3 nucleotides are TGTGCCAGCAGCGTAGAGAGCTCCTATAATTCACCCCTCCACTTT. The gene calls are TRBV9 and TRBJ1-6; unclear D gene. Germline V gene lookup returns CDR1 SGDLS and CDR2 YYNGEE. Between the trimmed V and J ends, which lost 0 bases and 0 bases, there was a span of 4 bases. CDR3 size: 15 residues.